Listed here are 30 T cell receptor beta chains from one sample, sequenced in a study of regulatory T cells in long-lasting Graves disease. The time point: newly diagnosed GD, antithyroid drugs for less than 3 months. PBMC-derived RNA was used for the TCR library. Construction of TCR beta libraries relied on iRepertoire HTBI primers and on Arm-PCR targeting CDR3 regions. Each CDR3 protein gets one entry after TCRdb re-called the multiplex PCR reads with MiXCR. The table records 440,000 or so distinct CDR3 sequences, about a sixth of them present only once. Separately, the same data were catalogued under a study of T cells in Graves' hyperthyroidism and ophthalmopathy.

The input for sequencing was peripheral blood mononuclear cells (PBMCs), taken at new diagnosis, from a patient treated with antithyroid drugs. These TCRs come from a woman aged 25 to 39 with Graves disease.

This clonotype has at least ten counts. The genes are TRBV7-2 and TRBJ1-5; TRBD1 matches 8 bases. V shed 1 base, J shed 2 bases, and the junction held 1 base outside the gene matches. Germline CDR1 reads SGHTA; CDR2 reads FQGNSA. This CDR3 has 15 residues. CDR3 DNA sequence: TGTGCCAGCAGCTTAGTGGGACAGGGCAATCAGCCCCAGCATTTT. It specifies CASSLVGQGNQPQHF.

This clonotype has a handful of counts. This could be a read error, since a much larger clone is one nucleotide away. This chain uses TRBV25-1 with TRBJ1-4; D unresolved. Trimming shortened V by 3 bases and J by 7 bases, and 0 bases separated the two germline ends. The CDR3 sequence is 10 residues long. Germline assignment: CDR1 MGHDK and CDR2 SYGVNS. The DNA for the CDR3 is TGTGCCAGCAGTGATGAAAAACTGTTTTTT. Translated: CASSDEKLFF.

This clonotype has at least ten counts. The chain is built from TRBV11-2 and TRBJ2-2; D not resolved. CDR3 length equals 15 residues. Germline CDR1 and CDR2: SGHAT and FQNNGV. V was trimmed by 7 bases and J by 4 bases, leaving 16 bases between them. CDR3 DNA: TGTGCCAGCACCTCGGTCCTCGGAAGCACCGGGGAGCTGTTTTTT. Translated: CASTSVLGSTGELFF. The full variable domain, completed using reference TRBV11-2 and TRBJ2-2, is EAGVAQSPRYKIIEKRQSVAFWCNPISGHATLYWYQQILGQGPKLLIQFQNNGVVDDSQLPKDRFSAERLKGVDSTLKIQPAKLEDSAVYLCASTSVLGSTGELFFGEGSRLTVL.

The chain couples TRBV6-5 to TRBJ2-7, with D possibly TRBD1 on 6 matching bases. With 0 bases removed from V and 5 bases from J, the gap between germline ends came to 14 bases. There are 15 residues in the CDR3. Germline CDR1 and CDR2: MNHEY and SVGAGI. CDR3: CASSYSPRGMNEQYF. CDR3 coding DNA: TGTGCCAGCAGTTACTCGCCCAGGGGTATGAACGAGCAGTACTTC.

Note on this clonotype: Since a much larger clone is just one base distant, this may be a read error. The V call is TRBV4-1, the J call TRBJ2-7; D unclear. The CDR3 sequence is 16 residues long. CDR1 and CDR2 from the germline V gene are MGHRA and YSYEKL. The CDR3: CASSQGQVVDSYELYF. The CDR3, as DNA: TGCGCCAGCAGCCAAGGTCAAGTTGTTGACTCCTACGAGCTGTACTTC.

There are a few counts of this clonotype. The gene calls are TRBV20-1 and TRBJ1-1; unclear D gene. Trimming cost V 6 bases and J 1 base, with 12 bases left between them. CDR1 is DFQATT and CDR2 is SNEGSKA in the germline V gene (reference sequence). The length of the CDR3 is 13 residues. DNA of the CDR3: TGCAGTGCAATGCTAAGGCGGAACACTGAAGCTTTCTTT. As protein: CSAMLRRNTEAFF.

This clonotype was detected ten times or more. At one boundary the junction diverges from the germline segment, which might be a read error. The chain combines TRBV30 with TRBJ1-2; perhaps TRBD1 as D (6 bases). The CDR3 loop spans 10 amino acids. Germline CDR1 is GTSNPN and CDR2 is SVGIG (reference sequence). The CDR3 DNA is TGTGCCTGGAGTGGCAACAGGGTTTCCTTC. It codes for CAWSGNRVSF. Full variable domain (remainder filled in from reference TRBV30 and TRBJ1-2): SQTIHQWPATLVQPVGSPLSLECTVEGTSNPNLYWYRQAAGRGLQLLFYSVGIGQISSEVPQNLSASRPQDRQFILSSKKLLLSDSGFYLCAWSGNRVSFGSGTRLTVV.

This clonotype was seen ten or more times. V usage is TRBV20-1 and J usage is TRBJ2-1; no clear D. This CDR3 contains 16 residues. Trimming pared 3 bases from V and 0 bases from J, leaving 15 bases between. CDR1 is DFQATT, CDR2 SNEGSKA, per germline (reference sequence). CDR3 coding DNA: TGCAGTGCTAGCCCCCTCTTGGTCAGCTCCTACAATGAGCAGTTCTTC. It codes for CSASPLLVSSYNEQFF.

At least ten counts were recorded for this clonotype. The chain's CDR3 is CASNPRGGRDTEAFF. DNA for the CDR3: TGTGCCAGCAACCCTCGGGGGGGACGGGACACTGAAGCTTTCTTT. The chain carries TRBV3-1 and TRBJ1-1; a weak D match, TRBD1 (5 bases). CDR3 length equals 15 residues. The V end was cut by 7 bases, the J end by 3 bases, with 18 bases between. CDR1 and CDR2 from the germline V gene are LGHDT and YNNKEL (reference sequence).

The rearrangement joins TRBV4-3 to TRBJ2-7; 8 bases align to TRBD2. Germline values: CDR1 LGHNA, CDR2 YSLEER. The CDR3 sequence is 15 residues long. V was clipped by 2 bases and J by 4 bases; unmatched bases: 7. Here the CDR3 reads CASSQQAGGSYEQYF. The DNA of the CDR3 is TGCGCCAGCAGCCAACAGGCGGGAGGCTCTTACGAGCAGTACTTC.

This clonotype was seen once. The rearrangement links TRBV9 to TRBJ1-3; D is unresolved. The V and J ends lost 0 bases and 1 base respectively, with 5 bases between them. From germline, CDR1 is SGDLS and CDR2 YYNGEE. The CDR3 has 14 amino acids. Here the CDR3 reads CASSVEGSGNTIYF. Written as DNA, the CDR3 is TGTGCCAGCAGCGTAGAAGGGTCTGGAAACACCATATATTTT. The full variable domain, completed using reference TRBV9 and TRBJ1-3, is DSGVTQTPKHLITATGQRVTLRCSPRSGDLSVYWYQQSLDQGLQFLIQYYNGEERAKGNILERFSAQQFPDLHSELNLSSLELGDSALYFCASSVEGSGNTIYFGEGSWLTVV.

This clonotype came up many times. The chain employs TRBV28 and TRBJ1-4; D not resolved. The germline V gene has CDR1 MDHEN and CDR2 SYDVKM. The CDR3 extends over 15 amino acids. With 4 bases removed from V and 2 bases from J, the gap between germline ends came to 11 bases. The CDR3 region has the DNA TGTGCCAGCAGTTCCCCGACCCGGACTAATGAAAAACTGTTTTTT. Its protein product is CASSSPTRTNEKLFF.

This clonotype was recorded at least ten times. J is TRBJ2-1 and V is TRBV7-8, with D possibly being TRBD1 (6 bases). V shed 8 bases and J shed 4 bases, with 12 bases lying between them. Germline CDR1 SGHVS, CDR2 FQNEAQ. This CDR3 spans 13 amino acids. As DNA, the CDR3 is TGTGCCAGCGGTCGGACAGCTTACAATGAGCAGTTCTTC. Translated, it gives CASGRTAYNEQFF.

This chain links TRBV5-5 with TRBJ2-5; tentatively, D is TRBD2 (6 bases). The CDR3 has 16 amino acids. Germline V gives CDR1 SGHKS, CDR2 YYEKEE (reference sequence). V lost 4 bases and J 7 bases, leaving 23 bases between the germline ends. The CDR3 nucleotides read TGTGCCAGCAGCCTGGCGGGGCAGGGCCTTGTTTGGACCCAGTACTTC. It codes for CASSLAGQGLVWTQYF. The variable domain in full, completed from reference TRBV5-5 and TRBJ2-5, reads DAGVTQSPTHLIKTRGQQVTLRCSPISGHKSVSWYQQVLGQGPQFIFQYYEKEERGRGNFPDRFSARQFPNYSSELNVNALLLGDSALYLCASSLAGQGLVWTQYFGPGTRLLVL.

This clonotype was counted ten times or more. The rearrangement uses TRBV7-9 and TRBJ2-3; 13 nucleotides agree with TRBD2. The CDR3 runs 17 residues. With 5 bases clipped from V and 6 bases from J, the junction kept 11 bases outside the gene matches. Germline-derived CDR1 and CDR2 are SEHNR and FQNEAQ (reference sequence). The CDR3 loop is CASSLPTSGRFADTQYF. For the CDR3, the DNA is TGTGCCAGCAGCCTCCCGACTAGCGGGAGGTTCGCGGATACGCAGTATTTT.

This clonotype was recorded once. It differs at one base from a far larger clone, so likely a read error. This chain joins TRBV28 and TRBJ1-1, with 8 bases lining up with TRBD1. The germline V gene has CDR1 MDHEN and CDR2 SYDVKM. The CDR3 runs 13 residues. J was trimmed by 4 bases and V by 6 bases; bases with no gene match: 4. CDR3 loop: CASSKTGVTEAFF. DNA for the CDR3: TGTGCCAGCAGCAAGACAGGGGTCACTGAAGCTTTCTTT.

This clonotype was seen repeatedly, ten times or more. One end of the junction is discordant with germline, which a read error may explain. V gene TRBV7-7 combines with J gene TRBJ2-1, with 8 bases identical to TRBD2. The CDR3 runs 16 residues. Germline V gives CDR1 SSHAT, CDR2 FNYEAQ (reference sequence). The CDR3 DNA is TGTGCTAGCAGCTTAGGTTCTAGCGGGCGGAACAATGAGCAGTTCTTC. It codes for CASSLGSSGRNNEQFF.

The chain combines TRBV7-3 with TRBJ1-5; tentative D call: TRBD1 (6 bases). V was clipped by 3 bases and J by 6 bases, with 18 bases between them. Germline lookup yields CDR1 SGHTA and CDR2 FQGTGA. The CDR3 contains 16 residues. CDR3 sequence (DNA): TGTGCCAGCAGCTTGAGGGTTGGGGGGCTCGGTCAGCCCCAGCATTTT. It specifies CASSLRVGGLGQPQHF.

This clonotype showed up just a few times. The J gene is TRBJ1-2, the V gene TRBV20-1; D gene unclear. This CDR3 has 13 residues. The germline V and J ends were trimmed by 6 bases and 8 bases, with 19 bases remaining between them. Germline V lookup: CDR1 DFQATT, CDR2 SNEGSKA (reference sequence). The CDR3 protein is CSASPGQPGGYTF. DNA of the CDR3: TGCAGTGCGAGCCCTGGGCAACCGGGCGGCTACACCTTC.

Of note for this clonotype: It may be a read error: a sequence one base away is much more abundant. The chain links TRBV2 to TRBJ2-1; the match to TRBD1 covers 10 bases. Germline CDR1 and CDR2: SNHLY and FYNNEI. The CDR3 is made up of 14 amino acids. This CDR3 is CASRMTGGYNERFF. DNA for the CDR3: TGTGCCAGCAGGATGACAGGGGGCTACAATGAGCGGTTCTTC.

This clonotype has a count of ten or more. The V call is TRBV20-1, the J call TRBJ1-2; 8 bases agree with TRBD1. The germline V gene has CDR1 DFQATT and CDR2 SNEGSKA (reference sequence). V shed 1 base, J shed 4 bases, and the junction held 20 bases outside the gene matches. The CDR3 covers 19 residues. The CDR3 coding sequence is TGCAGTGCTAGAGGTTCGGCGGACAGGGACGTTTTCTGGGCCTATGGCTACACCTTC. Translated: CSARGSADRDVFWAYGYTF.

This rearrangement joins TRBV12-3 or TRBV12-4 to TRBJ2-1; 8 nucleotides match TRBD1. Unmatched junction bases numbered 6, after V lost 6 bases and J lost 2 bases. The CDR3 length is 15 residues. The CDR3: CASRTDRGAYNEQFF. As DNA, the CDR3 is TGTGCCAGCAGGACAGACAGGGGCGCCTACAATGAGCAGTTCTTC.

This clonotype was counted many times. The chain couples TRBV6-1 to TRBJ1-5, with 7 nucleotides matching TRBD1. Germline loops: CDR1 MNHNS, CDR2 SASEGT. The length of the CDR3 is 15 residues. V was clipped by 7 bases and J by 2 bases; unmatched bases: 8. This chain's CDR3 is CASIQGLEGNQPQHF. The DNA of the CDR3 is TGTGCCAGCATACAGGGGCTGGAAGGCAATCAGCCCCAGCATTTT.

Points on this clonotype: With only one base between it and a far larger clone, this is likely a read error. The chain combines TRBV11-3 with TRBJ2-1; D is unresolved. CDR1 is SGHNT and CDR2 is YENEEA in the germline V gene. The CDR3 length is 10 residues. In nucleotides, the CDR3 is TGTGCCGGCAGCTCCGAGGTGCAGTTCTTC. Its translation is CAGSSEVQFF.

The sample holds many counts of this clonotype. The chain joins TRBV20-1 to TRBJ1-2, with D tentatively TRBD1 (6 bases). The CDR3 length is 12 residues. CDR1 DFQATT and CDR2 SNEGSKA come from the germline V gene (reference sequence). With 3 bases removed from V and 6 bases from J, the gap between germline ends came to 11 bases. CDR3 DNA sequence: TGCAGTGCTAGGCGGACAGTTGATGGCTACACCTTC. Translation gives CSARRTVDGYTF.

In this sample, this clonotype turned up a few times. J is TRBJ2-2 and V is TRBV18; the match to TRBD1 covers 7 bases. V gave up 3 bases and J gave up 7 bases; unmatched junction bases: 14. This CDR3 is 17 amino acids long. Germline CDR1 reads KGHSH; CDR2 reads LQKENI. This CDR3 reads CASSPPGGIASNGELFF. In DNA, the CDR3 is TGTGCCAGCTCACCGCCAGGGGGAATTGCCTCCAACGGGGAGCTGTTTTTT.

This rearrangement joins TRBV15 to TRBJ1-4; D is unclear. Germline V lookup: CDR1 LNHNV, CDR2 YYDKDF (reference sequence). The V gene lost 0 bases and the J gene lost 0 bases, with 11 bases spanning the gap. The CDR3 contains 17 residues. CDR3 protein: CATSRDRTAATNEKLFF. CDR3 DNA: TGTGCCACCAGCAGAGATAGAACAGCAGCAACTAATGAAAAACTGTTTTTT.

Many counts were recorded for this clonotype. V gene TRBV2 combines with J gene TRBJ1-5; 8 nucleotides match TRBD1. Germline trimming cut 6 bases from V and 2 bases from J; bases unmatched to any gene: 0. The CDR3 loop spans 13 amino acids. From germline, CDR1 is SNHLY and CDR2 FYNNEI. CDR3 DNA: TGTGCCAGCAGGACAGGGGGCAATCAGCCCCAGCATTTT. Translated: CASRTGGNQPQHF.

This clonotype appeared many times. The chain employs TRBV2 and TRBJ2-4, with D perhaps matching TRBD2 (6 bases). Germline V gene data show CDR1 as SNHLY and CDR2 as FYNNEI. The CDR3 has 15 residues. Deletions cut 5 bases from V and 4 bases from J, with 15 bases between. This CDR3 is CASSSGKGRKNIQYF. Written as DNA, the CDR3 is TGTGCCAGCAGTAGCGGTAAGGGGAGGAAAAACATTCAGTACTTC.

This clonotype was recorded many times. This rearrangement joins TRBV13 to TRBJ2-1, with D unresolved. This CDR3 has 14 residues. Germline V CDR1 and CDR2: PRHDT, FYEKMQ (reference sequence). With 10 bases removed from V and 0 bases from J, the gap between germline ends came to 13 bases. CDR3 amino acids: CATFTSGSYNEQFF. The CDR3, as DNA: TGTGCCACTTTTACCAGTGGCTCCTACAATGAGCAGTTCTTC. Filled out from reference TRBV13 and TRBJ2-1, the complete variable domain reads AAGVIQSPRHLIKEKRETATLKCYPIPRHDTVYWYQQGPGQDPQFLISFYEKMQSDKGSIPDRFSAQQFSDYHSELNMSSLELGDSALYFCATFTSGSYNEQFFGPGTRLTVL.